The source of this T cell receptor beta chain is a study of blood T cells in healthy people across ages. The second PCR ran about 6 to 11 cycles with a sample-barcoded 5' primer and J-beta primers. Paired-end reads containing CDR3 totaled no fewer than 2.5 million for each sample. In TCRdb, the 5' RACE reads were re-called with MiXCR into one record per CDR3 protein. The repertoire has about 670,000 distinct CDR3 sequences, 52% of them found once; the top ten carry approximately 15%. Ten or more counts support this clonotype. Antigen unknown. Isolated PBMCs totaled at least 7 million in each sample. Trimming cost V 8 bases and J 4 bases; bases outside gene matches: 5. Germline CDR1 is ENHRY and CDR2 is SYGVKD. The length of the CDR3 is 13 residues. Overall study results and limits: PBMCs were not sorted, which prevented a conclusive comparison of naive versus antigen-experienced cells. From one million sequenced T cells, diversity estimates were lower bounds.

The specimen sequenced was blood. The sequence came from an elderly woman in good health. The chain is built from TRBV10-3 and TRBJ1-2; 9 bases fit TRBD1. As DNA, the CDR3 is TGTGCCATCGGGGGACAGGGAATCTATGGCTACACCTTC. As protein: CAIGGQGIYGYTF.